This TCR beta chain was sequenced during a study of T cell responses to AZD1222 COVID-19 vaccine (dated by TCRdb to about 2021). Notes on the research overall: TCR sequencing was performed for fewer than 250 trial participants, of whom 200 to 220 were given two doses of AZD1222 and around 25 were given two doses of MenACWY control vaccine. Enrollment into the trials was organized by age into subgroups of 18-55, 56-69 and 70-plus years, and those subgroups contained approximately 160, 26 and 62 TCR-sequenced participants, respectively.

In the case of this clone: The antigen this receptor binds is unknown. It has no much larger one-base neighbor in the sample; base qualities were not kept.

The germline V gene (reference sequence) specifies GTSNPN as CDR1 and SVGIG as CDR2. The junction carries 9 bases between V and J, which are trimmed by 0 bases and 4 bases respectively. Its CDR3 holds 13 amino acids, cysteine through phenylalanine. The DNA shown is the 39-base CDR3, in frame from base 1. What the work shows at the level of the full study, not this receptor alone: Conclusions about previously exposed vaccinees were limited because only a handful of AZD1222 recipients were SARS-CoV-2 seropositive at baseline. After two AZD1222 doses, spike-specific TCR breadth and depth were significantly higher than at day 0 and than in MenACWY recipients. In the small 56-69-year group, the increase in depth fell short of significance, most likely because of low power. Vaccine-associated CD4 TCRs spanned the whole spike protein, with dominant responses in regions 160-218 and 743-854. Most participants were white British and females outnumbered males, and the authors suggested that clonal diversity may have been underestimated. Because no samples from the day 14 peak response were available, repertoires could be characterized only after the peak T cell response. Reportedly, close to half of the unique spike-specific TCRs recognized epitopes lying outside the regions that are mutated in the B.1.351 and B.1.1.7 variants.

The CDR3 regions of human TCRbeta chains were analyzed by immunosequencing. In the paper's pipeline: Repertoire TCRs were matched against a reference library of SARS-CoV-2-specific TCRs generated with the MIRA antigen-specificity platform. Breadth meant the fraction of unique TCRs that were SARS-CoV-2-associated, whereas depth meant the fraction of total T cells that were SARS-CoV-2-associated. Using the MIRA data, every spike-specific TCR was mapped to the spike region that the TCR reacted to and assigned to either a CD4 or a CD8 class. Log10-transformed breadth and depth values were compared by one-way ANOVA with Sidak's multiple comparisons tests. Here the immuneACCESS table is served through TCRdb, limited to in-frame sequences with V and J called. Missing clones are a known gap in these copies; in checked studies unresolved V genes cover under half, and the rest lacks a known reason. D and trimming come from the DNA, and the V and J calls and clone size come from that table. This sample comprises over 110,000 clones, roughly 90% of them detected only once. The ten largest clones take up 1.5% to 2% of the sample.

Explained via the paper, the time point label denotes: about 28 days (+/-7) after the second vaccine dose. AZD1222 recipients given second doses at about 4 weeks or at about 12 weeks were pooled, since spike-specific TCR depth and breadth were not found to differ between the two schedules. The vaccinee samples were drawn from two UK trials, COV001 and COV002, one of which was a single-blind randomized controlled phase 2/3 trial testing AZD1222 (ChAdOx1 nCoV-19) in healthy adults. For TCRbeta chain sequencing, PBMC samples were collected from trial participants at day 0 and at day 28 after the second dose.

This receptor was taken from an adult who received the AZD1222 COVID-19 vaccine. Recombination connected TRBV30 to TRBJ1-1, with a tentative D gene TRBD1 over 6 matching bases. The material sequenced was peripheral blood, taken 28 days after the second AZD1222 dose. The nucleotide sequence reads as follows: TGTGCCTGGAGTGTACAGGGACTCACTGAAGCTTTCTTT. It translates as CAWSVQGLTEAFF.